These T cell receptor beta chains were read from a single sample in a study of T cells in Graves' hyperthyroidism and ophthalmopathy. TCRdb itself ran the multiplex PCR reads through MiXCR, one entry per CDR3 protein. Here the sample spans hundreds of thousands of distinct CDR3 sequences, roughly 20% being singletons. The sequenced material came from blood. These receptors came from a man aged 25-45 years with Graves' ophthalmopathy. Both conserved end residues are part of each CDR3. A D gene is named only where the DNA matches it firmly. Clone size is stated in some rows and not others, as once, few, many or a class when expanded.

d_call	v_call	j_call	clone_size	cdr3_nt	cdr3_aa
-	TRBV7-9	TRBJ2-1	few	TGTGCCAGCACCCCTCCGAGTCGGGCCCATGAGCAGTTCTTC	CASTPPSRAHEQFF
TRBD1	TRBV27	TRBJ2-7	many	TGTGCCAGCAGTGTCGACAGGGGGGTGTACGAGCAGTACTTC	CASSVDRGVYEQYF
TRBD2	TRBV11-1	TRBJ2-5	many	TGTGCCAGCAGCTCTAGCGGGCCAGGGGAGACCCAGTACTTC	CASSSSGPGETQYF
TRBD1	TRBV7-2	TRBJ2-7	few	TGTGCCAGCAGCTCGGACAGGGGCTCACCCTACGAGCAGTACTTC	CASSSDRGSPYEQYF
-	TRBV15	TRBJ1-2	-	TGTGCCACCAGCAGAGATTCACGGGACTCCTGCACCTTC	CATSRDSRDSCTF
TRBD2	TRBV12-3/TRBV12-4	TRBJ2-3	-	TGTGCCAGCAGTAGATATAGCGGGAGAAGCGCAGATACGCAGTATTTT	CASSRYSGRSADTQYF
TRBD2	TRBV19	TRBJ2-1	few	TGTGCCAGCAGTATAGCGGGAGTCTCCTACAATGAGCAGTTCTTC	CASSIAGVSYNEQFF
TRBD2	TRBV6-1	TRBJ2-7	few	TGTGCCAGCGGGAGGGGTAATGGACTAGCGGGGAACTACGAGCAGTACTTC	CASGRGNGLAGNYEQYF
TRBD1	TRBV30	TRBJ1-6	-	TGTGCCTGGAGTGTACGACAGGGGGTAAATTCACCCCTCCACTTT	CAWSVRQGVNSPLHF
TRBD2	TRBV14	TRBJ2-1	few	TGTGCCAGCAGCCAAGTAGGACTAGCGGTCTACAATGAGCAGTTCTTC	CASSQVGLAVYNEQFF
-	TRBV5-6	TRBJ2-3	few	TGTGCCAGCAGCCCCCCGGACCAAATCACAGATACGCAGTATTTT	CASSPPDQITDTQYF
-	TRBV7-3	TRBJ2-1	-	TGTGCCAGCAGCCCCATTGGCGGGATCTCCTACAATGAGCAGTTCTTC	CASSPIGGISYNEQFF
-	TRBV19	TRBJ1-1	-	TGTGCCAGTAGTATAGATCGGGCAGCGAACACTGAAGTTTTCTTT	CASSIDRAANTEVFF
-	TRBV7-8	TRBJ1-5	-	TGTGCCAGCAGCTTAACCGTCGGGTTCAATCAGCCCCAGCATTTT	CASSLTVGFNQPQHF
-	TRBV5-1	TRBJ2-4	-	TGCGCCAGCAGCTTGGGGGGGGCGCGATTTAGCATTCAGTACTTC	CASSLGGARFSIQYF
-	TRBV20-1	TRBJ2-3	-	TGCAGTGCTAGGTGGGAGGCGGGGGCTGAAGATACGCAGTATTTT	CSARWEAGAEDTQYF
TRBD1	TRBV29-1	TRBJ2-7	-	TGCAGCGTTGAAGATCACCTCCGGGACAGGCCCTACGAGCAGTACTTC	CSVEDHLRDRPYEQYF
-	TRBV28	TRBJ2-4	few	TGTGCCAGCAGGACGGGACTCACCATTCAGTACTTC	CASRTGLTIQYF
TRBD2	TRBV11-2	TRBJ2-3	-	TGTGCCAGCAGCTTAGATCCGGGCGGGAGGGCCGAGAGGTATTTT	CASSLDPGGRAERYF
-	TRBV3-1	TRBJ2-3	few	TGTGCCAGCAGTTTGACGGAGAGCCCAAGTACGCAGTATTTT	CASSLTESPSTQYF
-	TRBV20-1	TRBJ1-1	many	TGCAGTGCTAGAGAGCCGGGACGAAACACTGAAGCTTTCTTT	CSAREPGRNTEAFF
TRBD1	TRBV9	TRBJ1-6	-	TGTGCCAGCAAGGGGACAGGGTCAAATTCACCCCTCCACTTT	CASKGTGSNSPLHF
TRBD2	TRBV29-1	TRBJ2-7	few	TGCAGCGTTGAAGGGGAGATACTAGCGGGAGTTTACGAGCAGTACTTC	CSVEGEILAGVYEQYF
TRBD1	TRBV6-2/TRBV6-3	TRBJ2-7	many	TGTGCCAGCAGAGGACAGGGCCTCACCTACGAGCAGTACTTC	CASRGQGLTYEQYF
TRBD2	TRBV30	TRBJ2-2	once	TGTGCCTGGATAGCTGGCGGGGGGAACACCGGGGAGCTGTTTTTT	CAWIAGGGNTGELFF
-	TRBV3-1	TRBJ2-7	few	TGTGCCAGCGGCGCCTCCGACAGCGCGCGGGAGCAGTACTTC	CASGASDSAREQYF
-	TRBV9	TRBJ1-3	few	TGTGCCAGCAGCGTAACTATTCACTCTGGAAACACCATATATTTT	CASSVTIHSGNTIYF
-	TRBV4-1	TRBJ2-1	once	TGTGCCACCTCGGGGTCGGAAGCGGAGCAGTTCTTC	CATSGSEAEQFF
-	TRBV9	TRBJ2-1	few	TGTGCCAGCAGCTCACAGGTTAGTTCCTACAATGAGCAGTTCTTC	CASSSQVSSYNEQFF
-	TRBV30	TRBJ1-2	-	TGTGCCTGGAGTGTACGGGGGATCTCGTCCCGCTACACCTTC	CAWSVRGISSRYTF